This T cell receptor beta chain was observed in a study of cytomegalovirus exposure and HLA in healthy donors. Whole-study findings and limits: A later analysis linked a missense variant in DCLRE1C to the trimming of TCR beta V and J genes.

Primers: 60 Vbeta forward and 13 Jbeta reverse. Method: immunoSEQ multiplex PCR; TCRdb's copy keeps in-frame clones and lacks some. This sample has under 150,000 clones, with about four fifths found just once. This CDR3 comprises 16 residues. Germline lookup yields CDR1 ENHRY and CDR2 SYGVKD. V lost 6 bases to trimming and J lost 2 bases; unmatched junction nucleotides: 8. Comment on this clone: Its antigen is not identified.

The receptor's source is a middle-aged man in good health and CMV-seropositive. V and J are TRBV10-3 and TRBJ2-1; 9 bases fit TRBD2. The sequencing input was PBMCs. DNA of the CDR3: TGTGCCATCAGATCAGCGGGGGGCCAAGCCTACAATGAGCAGTTCTTC. It codes for CAIRSAGGQAYNEQFF.